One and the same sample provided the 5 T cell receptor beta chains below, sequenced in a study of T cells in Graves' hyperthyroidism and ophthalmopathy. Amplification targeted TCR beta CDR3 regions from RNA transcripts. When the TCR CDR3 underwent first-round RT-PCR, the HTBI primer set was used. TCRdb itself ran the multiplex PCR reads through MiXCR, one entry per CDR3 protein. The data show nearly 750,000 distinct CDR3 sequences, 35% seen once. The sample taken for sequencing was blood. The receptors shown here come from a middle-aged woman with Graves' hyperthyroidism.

DNA for the CDR3: TGTGCCAGCAGCCCCCCGGAGGGGAGACTCCAAGAGACCCAGTACTTC. It is translated as CASSPPEGRLQETQYF. J is TRBJ2-5 and V is TRBV5-6; TRBD2 is a possible D gene (6 bases). The CDR3 contains 16 residues. Germline CDR1 and CDR2: SGHDT and YYEEEE. Between the trimmed V and J ends, which lost 4 bases and 1 base, there was a span of 17 bases.

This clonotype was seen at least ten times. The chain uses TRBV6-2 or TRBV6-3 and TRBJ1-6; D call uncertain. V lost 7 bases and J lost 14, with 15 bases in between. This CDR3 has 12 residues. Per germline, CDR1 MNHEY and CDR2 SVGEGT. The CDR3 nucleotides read TGTGCCAGCAACGAAGTAGGAGGGTCCCTCCACTTT. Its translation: CASNEVGGSLHF.

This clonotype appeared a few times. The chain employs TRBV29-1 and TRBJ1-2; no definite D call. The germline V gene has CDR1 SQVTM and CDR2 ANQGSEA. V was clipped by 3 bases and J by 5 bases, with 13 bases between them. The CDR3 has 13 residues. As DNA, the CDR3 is TGCAGCGTTGATGGCGGGAGCTATTATGGCTACACCTTC. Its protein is CSVDGGSYYGYTF.

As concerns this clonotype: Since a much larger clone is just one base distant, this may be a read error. The CDR3 is CASSSGGWGQYNSPLHF. The CDR3 region has the DNA TGTGCCAGCAGCTCGGGGGGGTGGGGCCAGTATAATTCACCCCTCCACTTT. V is TRBV7-9 and J is TRBJ1-6, with TRBD1 as a possible D gene (5 bases). CDR1 and CDR2 from the germline V gene are SEHNR and FQNEAQ (reference sequence). V lost 4 bases and J lost 4, with 17 bases in between. CDR3 size: 17 residues. The complete variable domain, with remaining parts taken from reference TRBV7-9 and TRBJ1-6, reads DTGVSQNPRHKITKRGQNVTFRCDPISEHNRLYWYRQTLGQGPEFLTYFQNEAQLEKSRLLSDRFSAERPKGSFSTLEIQRTEQGDSAMYLCASSSGGWGQYNSPLHFGNGTRLTVT.

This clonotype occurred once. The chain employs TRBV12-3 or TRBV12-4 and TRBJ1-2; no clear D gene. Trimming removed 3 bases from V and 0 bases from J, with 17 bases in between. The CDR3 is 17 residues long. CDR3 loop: CASSFLGRETANYGYTF. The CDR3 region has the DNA TGTGCCAGCAGTTTCTTAGGTAGGGAAACAGCTAACTATGGCTACACCTTC.